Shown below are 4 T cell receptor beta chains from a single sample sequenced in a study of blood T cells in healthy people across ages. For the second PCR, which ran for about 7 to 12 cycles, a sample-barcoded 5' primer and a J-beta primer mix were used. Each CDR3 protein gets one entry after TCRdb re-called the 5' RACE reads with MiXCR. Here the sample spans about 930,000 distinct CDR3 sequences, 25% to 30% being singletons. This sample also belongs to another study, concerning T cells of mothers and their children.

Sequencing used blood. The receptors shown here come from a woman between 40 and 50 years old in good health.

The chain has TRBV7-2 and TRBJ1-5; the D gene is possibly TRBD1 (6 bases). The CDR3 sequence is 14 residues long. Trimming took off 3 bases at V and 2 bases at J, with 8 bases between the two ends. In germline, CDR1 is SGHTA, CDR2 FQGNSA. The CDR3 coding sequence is TGTGCCAGCAGCTTCGACAGGCGCAATCAGCCCCAGCATTTT. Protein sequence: CASSFDRRNQPQHF.

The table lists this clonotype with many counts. Here the CDR3 DNA reads TGTGCCAGCAGGCTGGGACAGGTCTATGGCTACACCTTC. Translation: CASRLGQVYGYTF. V is TRBV12-3 or TRBV12-4 and J is TRBJ1-2, with 8 bases that match TRBD1. This CDR3 spans 13 amino acids. V lost 6 bases, J lost 4 bases, and 4 bases stayed unmatched.

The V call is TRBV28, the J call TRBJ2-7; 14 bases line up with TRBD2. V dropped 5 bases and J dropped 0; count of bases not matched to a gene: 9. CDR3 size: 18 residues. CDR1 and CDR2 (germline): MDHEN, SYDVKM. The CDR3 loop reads CASSPRTSGRPYSYEQYF. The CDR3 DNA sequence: TGTGCCAGCAGTCCCCGGACTAGCGGGAGGCCCTACTCCTACGAGCAGTACTTC.

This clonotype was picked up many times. The CDR3 nucleotides are TGTGCCAGCAGCTTAGAGGGATTGGAGACCCAGTACTTC. Translated: CASSLEGLETQYF. The J gene is TRBJ2-5, the V gene TRBV7-2, with no clear D. CDR3 length: 13 amino acids. The V gene lost 1 base and the J gene lost 5 bases, with 8 bases spanning the gap. CDR1 and CDR2 from the germline V gene are SGHTA and FQGNSA.